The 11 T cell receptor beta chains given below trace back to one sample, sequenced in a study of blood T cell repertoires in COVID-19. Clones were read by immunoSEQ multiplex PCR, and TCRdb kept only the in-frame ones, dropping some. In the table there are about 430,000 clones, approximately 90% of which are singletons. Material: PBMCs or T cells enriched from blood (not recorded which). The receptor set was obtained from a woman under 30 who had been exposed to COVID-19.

CDR3 sequence (DNA): TGTGCCAGCAAGAGAAGTGAGAGCAGGGGGTTGTTTGGCTACACCTTC. Translating gives CASKRSESRGLFGYTF. This chain joins TRBV27 and TRBJ1-2, with TRBD1 matching over 7 bases. This CDR3 contains 16 residues. The V segment lost 7 bases and the J segment 7 bases; nucleotides outside the gene matches: 18. Per germline, CDR1 MNHEY and CDR2 SMNVEV (reference sequence).

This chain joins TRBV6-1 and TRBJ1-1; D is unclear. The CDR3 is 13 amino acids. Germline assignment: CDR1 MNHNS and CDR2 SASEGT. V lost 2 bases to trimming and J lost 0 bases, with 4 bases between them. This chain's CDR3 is CASSEQVNTEAFF. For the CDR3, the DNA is TGTGCCAGCAGTGAACAGGTGAACACTGAAGCTTTCTTT.

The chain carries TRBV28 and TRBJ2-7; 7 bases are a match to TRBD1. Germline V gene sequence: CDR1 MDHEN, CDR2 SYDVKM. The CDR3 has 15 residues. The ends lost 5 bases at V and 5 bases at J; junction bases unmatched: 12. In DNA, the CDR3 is TGTGCCAGCAGTCCCCAGGGGGATCCCAGGGACGAGCAGTACTTC. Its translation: CASSPQGDPRDEQYF.

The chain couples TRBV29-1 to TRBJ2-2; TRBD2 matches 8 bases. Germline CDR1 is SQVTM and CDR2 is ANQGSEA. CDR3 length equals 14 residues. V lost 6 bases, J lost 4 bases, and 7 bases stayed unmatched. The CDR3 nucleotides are TGCAGCGTCCGCACGGGGGGGGTCACCGGGGAGCTGTTTTTT. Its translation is CSVRTGGVTGELFF.

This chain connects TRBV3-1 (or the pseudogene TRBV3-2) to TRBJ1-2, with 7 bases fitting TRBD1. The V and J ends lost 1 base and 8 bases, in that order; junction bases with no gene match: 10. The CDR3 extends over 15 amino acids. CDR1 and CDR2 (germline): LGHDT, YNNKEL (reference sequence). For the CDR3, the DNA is TGTGCCAGCAGCCAAGTAAGGGGGCTGGCGCTAGGCTACACCTTC. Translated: CASSQVRGLALGYTF.

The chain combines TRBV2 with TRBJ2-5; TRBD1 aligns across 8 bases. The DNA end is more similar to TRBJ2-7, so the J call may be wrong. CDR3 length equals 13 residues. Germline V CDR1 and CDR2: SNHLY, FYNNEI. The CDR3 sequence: CASSVGQGYEQYF. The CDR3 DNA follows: TGTGCCAGCAGCGTAGGACAGGGATACGAGCAGTACTTC.

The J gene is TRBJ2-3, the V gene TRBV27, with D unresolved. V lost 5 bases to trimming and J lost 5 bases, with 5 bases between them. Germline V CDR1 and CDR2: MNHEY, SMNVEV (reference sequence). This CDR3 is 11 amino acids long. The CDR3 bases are TGTGCCAGCAGTGTTAGAGATACGCAGTATTTT. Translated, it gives CASSVRDTQYF.

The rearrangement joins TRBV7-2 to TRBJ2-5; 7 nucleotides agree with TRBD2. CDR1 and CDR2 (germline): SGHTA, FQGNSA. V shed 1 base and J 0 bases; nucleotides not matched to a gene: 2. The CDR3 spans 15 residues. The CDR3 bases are TGTGCCAGCAGCTTAGAAGCGGGGTACCAAGAGACCCAGTACTTC. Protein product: CASSLEAGYQETQYF.

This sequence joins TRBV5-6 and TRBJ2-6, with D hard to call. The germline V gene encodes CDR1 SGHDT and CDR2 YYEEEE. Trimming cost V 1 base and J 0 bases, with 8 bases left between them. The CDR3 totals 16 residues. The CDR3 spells CASSLLGYSGANVLTF. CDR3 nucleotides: TGTGCCAGCAGCTTGCTCGGGTACTCTGGGGCCAACGTCCTGACTTTC. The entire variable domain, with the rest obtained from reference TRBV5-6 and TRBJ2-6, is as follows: DAGVTQSPTHLIKTRGQQVTLRCSPKSGHDTVSWYQQALGQGPQFIFQYYEEEERQRGNFPDRFSGHQFPNYSSELNVNALLLGDSALYLCASSLLGYSGANVLTFGAGSRLTVL.

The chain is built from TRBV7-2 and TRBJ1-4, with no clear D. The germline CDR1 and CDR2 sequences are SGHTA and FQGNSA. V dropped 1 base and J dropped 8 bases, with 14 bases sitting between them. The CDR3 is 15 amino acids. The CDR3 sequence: CASSLDRTGTEKLFF. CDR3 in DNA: TGTGCCAGCAGCTTAGATAGGACTGGAACAGAAAAACTGTTTTTT.

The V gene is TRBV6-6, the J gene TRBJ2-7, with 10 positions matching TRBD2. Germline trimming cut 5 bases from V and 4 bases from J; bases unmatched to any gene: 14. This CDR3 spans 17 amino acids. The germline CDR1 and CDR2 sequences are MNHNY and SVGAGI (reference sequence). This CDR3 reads CASSLGFSGLAFYEQYF. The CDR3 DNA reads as TGTGCCAGCAGTCTTGGATTTTCGGGACTAGCGTTTTACGAGCAGTACTTC.